The clone carrying this TCR beta chain was seen ten or more times. Preparation of the TCRbeta library was carried out with unique molecular identifiers. TCRdb reprocessed the PCR reads via MiXCR and lists one record per CDR3 protein. Here the sample spans about 640,000 distinct CDR3 sequences, roughly 15% being singletons. This entry belongs to a study of T-cell reconstitution after alpha-beta-depleted transplantation in children. The V and J ends lost 6 bases and 4 bases respectively, with 5 bases between them. Germline CDR1 is SGHRS and CDR2 is YFSETQ. The CDR3 has 11 amino acids. The sequence derives from a human donor who donated a stem cell graft to a child with acute myeloid leukemia. The input for sequencing was PBMCs from the stem cell graft donor, taken from the stem cell graft. The chain is built from TRBV5-1 and TRBJ2-1, with unresolved D. DNA of the CDR3: TGCGCCAGCACCATTTACAATGAGCAGTTCTTC. It is translated as CASTIYNEQFF. The full variable domain, with the rest looked up from reference TRBV5-1 and TRBJ2-1, is KAGVTQTPRYLIKTRGQQVTLSCSPISGHRSVSWYQQTPGQGLQFLFEYFSETQRNKGNFPGRFSGRQFSNSRSEMNVSTLELGDSALYLCASTIYNEQFFGPGTRLTVL.